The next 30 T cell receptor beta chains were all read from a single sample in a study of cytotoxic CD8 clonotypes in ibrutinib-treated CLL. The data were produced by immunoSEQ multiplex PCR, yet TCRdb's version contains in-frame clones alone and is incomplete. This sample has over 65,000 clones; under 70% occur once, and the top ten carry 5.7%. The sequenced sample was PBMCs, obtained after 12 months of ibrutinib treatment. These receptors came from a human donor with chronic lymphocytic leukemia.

CDR3: CASSVEGQRNEKLFF. CDR3 DNA: TGTGCCAGCAGCGTGGAGGGACAGCGTAATGAAAAACTGTTTTTT. V usage is TRBV9 and J usage is TRBJ1-4; 7 bases agree with TRBD1. The trim removed 2 bases at V and 4 bases at J, leaving 5 bases unmatched. The CDR3 runs 15 residues. Germline CDR1 is SGDLS and CDR2 is YYNGEE.

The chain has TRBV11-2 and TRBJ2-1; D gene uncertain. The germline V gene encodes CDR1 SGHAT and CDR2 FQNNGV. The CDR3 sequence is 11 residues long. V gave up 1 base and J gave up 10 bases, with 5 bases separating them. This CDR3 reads CASSLGAEQFF. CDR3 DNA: TGTGCCAGCAGCTTAGGGGCGGAGCAGTTCTTC.

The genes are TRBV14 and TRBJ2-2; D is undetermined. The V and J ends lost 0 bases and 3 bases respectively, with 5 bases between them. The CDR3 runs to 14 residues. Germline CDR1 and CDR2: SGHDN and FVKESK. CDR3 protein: CASSQDAYTGELFF. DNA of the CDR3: TGTGCCAGCAGCCAAGACGCCTACACCGGGGAGCTGTTTTTT.

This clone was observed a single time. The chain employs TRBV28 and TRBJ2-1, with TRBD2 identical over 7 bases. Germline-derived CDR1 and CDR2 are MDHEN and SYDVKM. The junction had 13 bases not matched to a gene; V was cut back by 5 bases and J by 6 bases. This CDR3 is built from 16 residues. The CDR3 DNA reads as TGTGCCAGCAGTCCGACACTGGTGGGGGGGATCAATGAGCAGTTCTTC. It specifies CASSPTLVGGINEQFF.

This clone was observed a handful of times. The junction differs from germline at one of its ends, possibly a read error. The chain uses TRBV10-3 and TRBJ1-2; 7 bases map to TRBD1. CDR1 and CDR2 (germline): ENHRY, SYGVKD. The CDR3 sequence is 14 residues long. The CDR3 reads CAISAQGGDYGYTF. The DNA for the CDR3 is TGTGCCATCAGTGCCCAGGGGGGTGACTACGGCTACACCTTC.

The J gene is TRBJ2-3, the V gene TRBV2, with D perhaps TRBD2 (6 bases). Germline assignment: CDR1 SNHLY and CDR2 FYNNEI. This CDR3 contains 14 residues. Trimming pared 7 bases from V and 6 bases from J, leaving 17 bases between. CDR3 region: CASTGDSSADTQYF. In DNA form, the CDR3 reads TGTGCCAGCACTGGGGACTCCTCTGCGGATACGCAGTATTTT.

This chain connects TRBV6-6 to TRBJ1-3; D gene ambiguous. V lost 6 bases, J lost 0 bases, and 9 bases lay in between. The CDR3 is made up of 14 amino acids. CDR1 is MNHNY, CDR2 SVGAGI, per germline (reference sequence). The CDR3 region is CASREQVSGNTIYF. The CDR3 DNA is TGTGCCAGCAGAGAACAAGTCTCTGGAAACACCATATATTTT.

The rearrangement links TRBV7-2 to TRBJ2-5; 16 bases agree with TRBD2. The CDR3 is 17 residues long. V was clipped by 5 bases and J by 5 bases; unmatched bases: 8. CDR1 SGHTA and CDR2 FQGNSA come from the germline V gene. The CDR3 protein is CASSTGTSGGARETQYF. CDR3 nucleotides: TGTGCCAGCAGCACCGGGACTAGCGGGGGGGCCCGTGAGACCCAGTACTTC. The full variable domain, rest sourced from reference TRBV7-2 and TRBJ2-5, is GAGVSQSPSNKVTEKGKDVELRCDPISGHTALYWYRQSLGQGLEFLIYFQGNSAPDKSGLPSDRFSAERTGGSVSTLTIQRTQQEDSAVYLCASSTGTSGGARETQYFGPGTRLLVL.

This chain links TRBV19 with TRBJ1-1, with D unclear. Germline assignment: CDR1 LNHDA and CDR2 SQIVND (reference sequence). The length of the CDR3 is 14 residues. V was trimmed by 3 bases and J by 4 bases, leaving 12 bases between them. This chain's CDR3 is CASSMGRVGTEAFF. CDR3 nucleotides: TGTGCCAGTAGTATGGGAAGGGTGGGCACTGAAGCTTTCTTT. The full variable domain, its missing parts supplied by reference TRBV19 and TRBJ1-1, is DGGITQSPKYLFRKEGQNVTLSCEQNLNHDAMYWYRQDPGQGLRLIYYSQIVNDFQKGDIAEGYSVSREKKESFPLTVTSAQKNPTAFYLCASSMGRVGTEAFFGQGTRLTVV.

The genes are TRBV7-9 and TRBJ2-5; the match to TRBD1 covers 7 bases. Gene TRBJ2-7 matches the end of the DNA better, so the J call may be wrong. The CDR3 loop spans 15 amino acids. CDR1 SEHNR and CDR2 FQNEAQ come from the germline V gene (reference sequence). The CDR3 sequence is CASRGRDSVMDEQYF. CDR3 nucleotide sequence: TGTGCCAGCAGGGGTCGGGACAGCGTCATGGACGAGCAGTACTTC.

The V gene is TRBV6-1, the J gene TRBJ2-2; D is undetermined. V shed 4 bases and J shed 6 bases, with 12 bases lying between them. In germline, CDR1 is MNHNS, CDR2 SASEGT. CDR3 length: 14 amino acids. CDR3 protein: CASSGLREAGELFF. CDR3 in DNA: TGTGCCAGCAGTGGCCTAAGGGAAGCCGGGGAGCTGTTTTTT.

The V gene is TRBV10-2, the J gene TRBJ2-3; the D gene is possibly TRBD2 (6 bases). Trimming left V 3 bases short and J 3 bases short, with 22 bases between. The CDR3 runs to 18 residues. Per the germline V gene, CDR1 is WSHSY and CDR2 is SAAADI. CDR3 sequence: CASSDRFVRRDGTDTQYF. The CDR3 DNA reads TGCGCCAGCAGTGATAGGTTCGTGAGGCGGGATGGAACAGATACGCAGTATTTT.

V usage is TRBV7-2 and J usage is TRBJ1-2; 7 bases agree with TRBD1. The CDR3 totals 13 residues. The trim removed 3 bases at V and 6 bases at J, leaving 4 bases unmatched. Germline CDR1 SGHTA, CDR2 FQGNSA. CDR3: CASSLGTDDGYTF. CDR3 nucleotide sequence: TGTGCCAGCAGCTTGGGGACAGACGATGGCTACACCTTC.

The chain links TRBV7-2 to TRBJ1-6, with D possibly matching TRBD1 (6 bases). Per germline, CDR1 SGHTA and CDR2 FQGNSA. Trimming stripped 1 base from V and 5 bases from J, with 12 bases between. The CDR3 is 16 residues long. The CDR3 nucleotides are TGTGCCAGCAGCTTAGAAAGACAGGAAAATAATTCACCCCTCCACTTT. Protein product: CASSLERQENNSPLHF.

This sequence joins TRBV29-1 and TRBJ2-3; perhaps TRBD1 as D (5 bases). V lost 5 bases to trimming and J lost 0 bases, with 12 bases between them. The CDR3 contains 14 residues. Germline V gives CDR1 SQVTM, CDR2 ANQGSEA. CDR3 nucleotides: TGCAGCGTTAAGACAGAGTCTAGCACAGATACGCAGTATTTT. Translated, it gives CSVKTESSTDTQYF.

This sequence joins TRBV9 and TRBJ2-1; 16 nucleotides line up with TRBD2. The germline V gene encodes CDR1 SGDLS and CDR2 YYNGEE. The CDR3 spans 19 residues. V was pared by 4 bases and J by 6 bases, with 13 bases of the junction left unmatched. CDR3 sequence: CASSPQGTSGGELGNEQFF. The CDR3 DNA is TGTGCCAGCAGCCCCCAAGGGACTAGCGGGGGGGAGTTGGGCAATGAGCAGTTCTTC.

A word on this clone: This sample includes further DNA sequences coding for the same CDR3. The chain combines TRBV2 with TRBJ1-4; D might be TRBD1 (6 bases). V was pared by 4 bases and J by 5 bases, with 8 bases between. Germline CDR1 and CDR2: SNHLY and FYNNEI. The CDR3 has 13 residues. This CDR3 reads CASSVDSNEKLFF. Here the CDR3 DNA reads TGTGCCAGCAGTGTGGACAGCAATGAAAAACTGTTTTTT.

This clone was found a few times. The CDR3: CASSSPTGGGNIQYF. Written as DNA, the CDR3 is TGTGCCAGCAGTTCCCCGACGGGGGGAGGAAACATTCAGTACTTC. This chain connects TRBV7-2 to TRBJ2-4; 7 positions match TRBD2. The CDR3 has 15 residues. The V gene end was trimmed by 6 bases and the J gene end by 6 bases; junction bases not matched to a gene: 11. CDR1 SGHTA and CDR2 FQGNSA come from the germline V gene.

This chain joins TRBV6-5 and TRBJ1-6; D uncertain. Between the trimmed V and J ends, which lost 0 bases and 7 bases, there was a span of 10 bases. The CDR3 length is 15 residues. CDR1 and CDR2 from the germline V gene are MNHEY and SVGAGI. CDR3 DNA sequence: TGTGCCAGCAGTTACTCGCCAGGCGGAAATTCACCCCTCCACTTT. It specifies CASSYSPGGNSPLHF.

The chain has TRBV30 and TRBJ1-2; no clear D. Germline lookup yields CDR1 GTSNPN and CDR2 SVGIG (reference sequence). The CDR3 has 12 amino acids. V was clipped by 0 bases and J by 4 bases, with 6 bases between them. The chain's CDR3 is CAWSVPSYGYTF. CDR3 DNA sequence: TGTGCCTGGAGTGTCCCCAGCTATGGCTACACCTTC.

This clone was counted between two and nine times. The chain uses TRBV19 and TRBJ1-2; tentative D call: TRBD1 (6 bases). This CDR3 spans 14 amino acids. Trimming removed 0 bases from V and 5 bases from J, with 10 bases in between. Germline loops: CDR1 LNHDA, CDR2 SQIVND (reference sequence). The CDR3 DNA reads TGTGCCAGTAGTATAGACGGGACACCTTATGGCTACACCTTC. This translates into CASSIDGTPYGYTF.

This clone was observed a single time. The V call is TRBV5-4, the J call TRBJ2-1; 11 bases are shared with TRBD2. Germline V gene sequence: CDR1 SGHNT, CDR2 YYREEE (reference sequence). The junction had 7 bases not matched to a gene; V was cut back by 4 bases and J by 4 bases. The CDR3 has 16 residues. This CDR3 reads CASSQDASGGYNEQFF. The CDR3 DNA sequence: TGTGCCAGCAGCCAAGATGCTAGCGGGGGGTACAATGAGCAGTTCTTC.

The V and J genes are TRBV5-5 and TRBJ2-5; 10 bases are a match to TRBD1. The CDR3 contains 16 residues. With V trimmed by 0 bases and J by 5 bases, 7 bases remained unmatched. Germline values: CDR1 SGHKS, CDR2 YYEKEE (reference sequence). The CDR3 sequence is CASSLEGTGVRETQYF. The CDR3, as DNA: TGTGCCAGCAGCTTGGAAGGGACAGGGGTCCGTGAGACCCAGTACTTC.

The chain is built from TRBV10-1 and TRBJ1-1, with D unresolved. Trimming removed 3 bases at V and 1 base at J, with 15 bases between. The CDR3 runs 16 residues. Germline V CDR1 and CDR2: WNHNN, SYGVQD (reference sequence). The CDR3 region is CASSDRDSPSNTEAFF. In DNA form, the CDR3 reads TGCGCCAGCAGTGACCGAGACTCCCCCTCGAACACTGAAGCTTTCTTT.

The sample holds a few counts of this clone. The CDR3 sequence is CASSPRDLGTQYF. DNA for the CDR3: TGTGCCAGCAGCCCGAGGGACTTAGGGACCCAGTACTTC. The chain is built from TRBV7-8 and TRBJ2-5; tentatively, D is TRBD2 (6 bases). V lost 5 bases and J 7 bases, leaving 14 bases between the germline ends. Per the germline V gene, CDR1 is SGHVS and CDR2 is FQNEAQ. The CDR3 is made up of 13 amino acids.

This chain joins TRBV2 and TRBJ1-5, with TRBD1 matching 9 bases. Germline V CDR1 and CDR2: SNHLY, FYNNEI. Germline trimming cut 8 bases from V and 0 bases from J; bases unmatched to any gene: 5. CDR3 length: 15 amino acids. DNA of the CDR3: TGTGCCAGCGCGGGACAGGGCTATAGCAATCAGCCCCAGCATTTT. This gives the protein CASAGQGYSNQPQHF. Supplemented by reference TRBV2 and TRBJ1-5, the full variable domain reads EPEVTQTPSHQVTQMGQEVILRCVPISNHLYFYWYRQILGQKVEFLVSFYNNEISEKSEIFDDQFSVERPDGSNFTLKIRSTKLEDSAMYFCASAGQGYSNQPQHFGDGTRLSIL.

The CDR3: CASSPTIERANEAFF. CDR3 bases: TGTGCCAGCAGTCCTACTATTGAAAGGGCCAATGAAGCTTTCTTT. The chain carries TRBV6-5 and TRBJ1-1; D is uncertain. Trimming took off 5 bases at V and 7 bases at J, with 20 bases between the two ends. CDR1 is MNHEY and CDR2 is SVGAGI in the germline V gene. This CDR3 comprises 15 residues.

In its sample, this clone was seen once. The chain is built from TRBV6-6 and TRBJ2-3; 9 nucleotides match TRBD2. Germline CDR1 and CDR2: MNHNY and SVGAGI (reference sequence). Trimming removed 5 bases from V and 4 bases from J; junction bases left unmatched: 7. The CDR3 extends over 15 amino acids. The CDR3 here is CASSDGGGASDTQYF. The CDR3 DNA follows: TGTGCCAGCAGTGACGGCGGGGGGGCCTCAGATACGCAGTATTTT.

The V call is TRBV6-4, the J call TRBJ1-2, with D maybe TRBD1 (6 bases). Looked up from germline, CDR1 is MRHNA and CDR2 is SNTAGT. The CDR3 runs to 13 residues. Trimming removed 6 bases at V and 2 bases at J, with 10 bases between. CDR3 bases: TGTGCCAGCAGCCCGACAGGCAACTATGGCTACACCTTC. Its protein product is CASSPTGNYGYTF.

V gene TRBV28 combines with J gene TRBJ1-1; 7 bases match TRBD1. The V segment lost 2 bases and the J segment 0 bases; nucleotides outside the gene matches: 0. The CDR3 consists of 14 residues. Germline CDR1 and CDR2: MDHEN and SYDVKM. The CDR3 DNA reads TGTGCCAGCAGTTTAACAGGGGTGAACACTGAAGCTTTCTTT. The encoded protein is CASSLTGVNTEAFF. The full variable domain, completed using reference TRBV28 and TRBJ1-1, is DVKVTQSSRYLVKRTGEKVFLECVQDMDHENMFWYRQDPGLGLRLIYFSYDVKMKEKGDIPEGYSVSREKKERFSLILESASTNQTSMYLCASSLTGVNTEAFFGQGTRLTVV.